This T cell receptor (beta chain) is from a study of beta chain features in type 1 diabetes listed by TCRdb under 2018. Broadly, across the study: Mean age, gender distribution, total cell number and subset yield did not differ between patients and healthy donors. A total of 107,917,701 sorted cells were examined across all samples, and a strong correlation was observed between cell number per subset and RNA yield. In the study, recently diagnosed type 1 diabetes patients and matched healthy donors were compared on the TCRB repertoires of their sorted circulating CD4+ T cell subsets. Regulatory and stem cell-like memory subsets were obtained from only 8 patients and about eight healthy donors, while naive and central memory subsets were obtained from all 30 or so donors.

All of the isolated RNA was reverse transcribed with the High Capacity cDNA Reverse Transcription Kit, so expressed TCRB transcripts were sequenced. Naive, central memory and regulatory T cell samples underwent deep immunoSEQ sequencing, averaging roughly 3.5 million total reads per sample. Sorted cells were lysed in RLT buffer, and RNA was extracted using DNase-treated RNeasy Micro or Mini kits according to cell number. To prevent cross-contamination, each cell subset was processed individually, whereas patient and healthy donor samples were processed jointly. The immunoSEQ multiplex PCR was used to amplify TCRB sequences from cDNA, yielding 87-bp fragments that span the CDR3 region. The amplicons were sequenced using the Illumina HiSeq platform. On the study's bioinformatics: PCR bias was corrected computationally using synthetic template baselines, and reads within Hamming distance 2 were collapsed, with unmergeable singletons discarded. Reads were aligned to IMGT to assign V, D and J genes, CDR3 length, and insertions or deletions at six rearrangement sites. Within each subset, clonotype counts were normalized to sorted cell number, after which true diversity and Gini coefficients were computed with the tcR R package. Repertoire sharing was quantified using the overlap coefficient calculated on TCRB nucleotide sequences. Out-of-frame TCRB sequences from naive cells were analyzed to stand in for the pre-selection repertoire. The clones in this table, taken by TCRdb from immuneACCESS, are in-frame only. Not every clone is retained; where verified, under half of the shortfall comes from an unresolved V gene, and the cause of the rest is unknown. The DNA gave D and trimming, while V, J and clone size come from that table. This sample holds a few hundred thousand clones; roughly 16% were observed only once. The ten top clones hold about 0.085% of the sample.

This clone was counted only a few times. Its antigen is unknown. Base quality data are lacking; no much larger clone is found one base away. Other nucleotide sequences from this sample produce the same CDR3. Overall study results and their limits: Because small numbers of individuals were included in the HLA sub-analyses, any influence of HLA type on TCRB rearrangement was left unresolved. Naive, central memory and regulatory TCRB repertoires appeared more similar among patients than among healthy donors. Patients with type 1 diabetes made fewer insertions and deleted more nucleotides at VDJ recombination sites, implying thymic rearrangement abnormalities. PCR may preferentially amplify shorter templates, but because patient and control samples were amplified and corrected together, any resulting skew would affect both groups equally. Type 1 diabetes patients showed a moderate but significant shortening of TCRB CDR3 length in all four CD4+ subsets. Sequencing cDNA rather than genomic DNA could over-represent highly expressing activated cells, although activation and CD3 levels did not differ between groups.

The V and J ends are trimmed by 3 bases and 0 bases, leaving 2 bases between them. CDR1 and CDR2 (GTSNPN, SVGIG) derive from the germline V gene (reference sequence). From the cysteine up to the phenylalanine, the CDR3 has a length of 11 residues. The only DNA kept is the CDR3, 33 bases in frame from the first base. From each donor, a single peripheral blood sample of about 110 mL on average was drawn into heparinised tubes. A BD FACSAria II was used to sort naive, central memory, regulatory and stem cell-like memory CD4+ T cells with a panel that included CD45RO, CCR7, CD25, CD127, CD95 and CD27. All sorted populations exceeded 95% purity. PBMCs were isolated immediately by Lymphoprep density gradient centrifugation and stained directly without culture. So that batch effects would be minimized, each experiment stained and sorted samples in pairs, pairing one healthy donor with one patient.

The rearrangement joined TRBV30 to TRBJ1-1; the D gene lacks a confident call. The clonotype originates from a man aged 30-40 years with type 1 diabetes. Sequences were obtained from naive CD4+ T cells from blood. The cell subset or site label corresponds to: true naive CD4+ T cells. DNA sequence: TGTGCCTGGAGGGTGAACACTGAAGCTTTCTTT. Its coded protein is CAWRVNTEAFF. The reference TRBV30 and TRBJ1-1 proteins fill in what lies around the CDR3, so the full variable domain reads SQTIHQWPATLVQPVGSPLSLECTVEGTSNPNLYWYRQAAGRGLQLLFYSVGIGQISSEVPQNLSASRPQDRQFILSSKKLLLSDSGFYLCAWRVNTEAFFGQGTRLTVV.